This T cell receptor beta chain was identified during a study of tumour-infiltrating T cells in Burkitt lymphoma (dated by TCRdb to 2020 to 2022). The study in broad terms: TCR repertoire data were correlated with clinical outcome; productive clonality predicted overall and progression-free survival, independent of established prognosticators including age at diagnosis.

Points on this clone: There is no known antigen for this receptor. Within one base of it there is no much larger clone, and no base qualities were kept.

Libraries were prepared through the immunoSEQ multiplex PCR assay. TCRdb took this table from immuneACCESS and kept in-frame rearrangements with V and J called. Such tables lack part of the clones; where checked against another copy, unresolved V genes explain under half of the gap, and the rest is unexplained. This sample has approximately 5,000 clones in its table, and about a tenth of those were observed once. The ten largest account for about 2% of the sample. The sequenced sample consisted of tumor tissue. The sequence was obtained from a human donor with diffuse large B-cell lymphoma.

The CDR3 has the sequence CASSRSGGAWDEQFF. The DNA sequence is given as TGTGCCAGCAGCCGTAGCGGGGGGGCATGGGATGAGCAGTTCTTC. The rearrangement combines TRBV7-7 with TRBJ2-1; TRBD2 agrees with 11 junctional bases. The CDR3 runs 15 amino acids, cysteine and phenylalanine included. Only the CDR3 DNA stays, 45 bases, in frame from base 1. Relative to germline, V is missing 5 bases and J is missing 8 bases, with 8 bases of the junction outside any gene match. From the germline V gene (reference sequence), CDR1 is SSHAT and CDR2 is FNYEAQ. The full variable domain, with segments outside the CDR3 supplied by the reference TRBV7-7 and TRBJ2-1 proteins, appears as GAGVSQSPRYKVTKRGQDVTLRCDPISSHATLYWYQQALGQGPEFLTYFNYEAQPDKSGLPSDRFSAERPEGSISTLTIQRTEQRDSAMYRCASSRSGGAWDEQFFGPGTRLTVL.